These 15 T cell receptor beta chains originate from one sample sequenced in a study of shared clonotypes between healthy human individuals. The repertoire was sequenced with immunoSEQ multiplex PCR; TCRdb's copy has only in-frame clones and lacks some. The sample lists fewer than 350,000 clones, around 87% occurring once. Sequencing used memory CD8+ T cells sorted from blood. Subset indicated: CD45RO+ cells pooled with CCR7-negative TemRA cells. The receptor source for this set is a man in his late teens or twenties in good health.

Ten or more counts support this clone. This chain connects TRBV12-2 to TRBJ2-3; the DNA was not compared with TRBD2, the D call given in the table. TRBV12-2 is labeled a pseudogene. This CDR3 has 16 amino acids. The CDR3 region is CASRLVVRGSTDTQYF. The CDR3 coding sequence is TGTGCAAGTCGCTTAGTTGTGCGGGGGAGCACAGATACGCAGTATTTT.

J is TRBJ2-7 and V is TRBV28; TRBD1 matches 9 bases. The germline V gene has CDR1 MDHEN and CDR2 SYDVKM. The CDR3 has 15 amino acids. V lost 7 bases and J lost 6; bases outside the gene matches: 13. This CDR3 is CASNLRGQGFGEQYF. CDR3 DNA: TGTGCCAGCAATCTCCGAGGACAGGGGTTCGGCGAGCAGTACTTC.

On this clone itself: Since a far larger clone is one base different, this is likely a read error. The genes are TRBV6-1 and TRBJ2-3; 8 nucleotides agree with TRBD2. Germline V lookup: CDR1 MNHNS, CDR2 SASEGT. The CDR3 is 16 amino acids. The CDR3 loop reads CASSEILAARTDAQYF. The CDR3 region has the DNA TGTGCCAGCAGTGAAATACTAGCGGCTAGAACAGATGCGCAGTATTTT.

This chain connects TRBV10-3 to TRBJ1-2; 9 bases align to TRBD1. Germline V gene lookup returns CDR1 ENHRY and CDR2 SYGVKD. The junction had 9 bases not matched to a gene; V was cut back by 0 bases and J by 4 bases. This CDR3 is built from 17 residues. This CDR3 is CAISESNRGPDFYGYTF. Written as DNA, the CDR3 is TGTGCCATCAGTGAGTCGAACAGGGGGCCGGACTTCTATGGCTACACCTTC.

The chain employs TRBV6-5 and TRBJ2-2; D perhaps matches TRBD2 (6 bases). The CDR3 contains 16 residues. Per the germline V gene, CDR1 is MNHEY and CDR2 is SVGAGI. V lost 0 bases, J lost 4 bases, and 12 bases lay in between. The CDR3: CASSYSSGEITGELFF. CDR3 coding DNA: TGTGCCAGCAGTTACTCGTCGGGAGAGATCACCGGGGAGCTGTTTTTT.

The rearrangement links TRBV28 to TRBJ2-1; TRBD2 agrees at 7 bases. Germline V gene lookup returns CDR1 MDHEN and CDR2 SYDVKM. The J segment lost 6 bases and the V segment lost 5 bases, leaving 7 bases of the junction unmatched. The CDR3 sequence is 14 residues long. The CDR3 DNA is TGTGCCAGCAGTCTCCCGGGACTAACCAATGAGCAGTTCTTC. This sequence encodes CASSLPGLTNEQFF.

The genes are TRBV7-2 and TRBJ2-5; tentatively, D is TRBD1 (5 bases). Germline CDR1 SGHTA, CDR2 FQGNSA. With 1 base removed from V and 5 bases from J, the gap between germline ends came to 20 bases. This CDR3 is 17 amino acids long. The CDR3 reads CASSLGILGPMVETQYF. DNA for the CDR3: TGTGCCAGCAGCTTAGGAATACTGGGGCCGATGGTGGAGACCCAGTACTTC.

This chain links TRBV7-8 with TRBJ1-5, with a tentative D call TRBD1 (6 bases). Germline V lookup: CDR1 SGHVS, CDR2 FQNEAQ. Trimming pared 5 bases from V and 6 bases from J, leaving 20 bases between. The CDR3 has 16 residues. DNA for the CDR3: TGTGCCAGCAGCCCCGGGAACAGGGCGAGGGGTCAGCCCCAGCATTTT. It translates to CASSPGNRARGQPQHF.

The rearrangement links TRBV7-9 to TRBJ1-1; perhaps TRBD1 as D (6 bases). The CDR3 runs 19 residues. Germline CDR1 is SEHNR and CDR2 is FQNEAQ (reference sequence). The V end lost 2 bases, the J end lost 1 base, and 23 bases lay between the germline ends. The CDR3 DNA sequence: TGTGCCAGCAGCTTACCCATGGGGGCAGAGCTGACCACGAACACTGAAGCTTTCTTT. Residues: CASSLPMGAELTTNTEAFF.

The chain joins TRBV9 to TRBJ2-3; 9 nucleotides line up with TRBD2. V was clipped by 3 bases and J by 2 bases; unmatched bases: 4. This CDR3 region has 15 residues. The germline gives CDR1 SGDLS, CDR2 YYNGEE. The CDR3 DNA reads as TGTGCCAGCAGCGGATCTAGCGGGGACACAGATACGCAGTATTTT. Translation: CASSGSSGDTDTQYF.

The V and J genes are TRBV6-5 and TRBJ2-1; D uncertain. V lost 6 bases and J lost 4, with 16 bases in between. Germline V gene data show CDR1 as MNHEY and CDR2 as SVGAGI. The CDR3 totals 15 residues. CDR3 DNA sequence: TGTGCCAGCAGCCCGGTGCCGGGTATTTACAATGAGCAGTTCTTC. Its translation: CASSPVPGIYNEQFF.

This clone was detected only once. V and J are TRBV6-5 and TRBJ2-7, with 8 nucleotides matching TRBD2. Germline V gene data show CDR1 as MNHEY and CDR2 as SVGAGI. The CDR3 totals 14 residues. The junction had 4 bases not matched to a gene; V was cut back by 2 bases and J by 4 bases. CDR3 loop: CASSYHRGGYEQYF. The CDR3 DNA sequence: TGTGCCAGCAGTTACCACCGCGGGGGGTACGAGCAGTACTTC.

On this clone itself: No DNA is shown, since the ends of the CDR3 on it are uncertain; the CDR3 is the one TCRdb lists. The rearrangement joins TRBV4-1 to TRBJ2-3; the D segment call TRBD2 is taken from the table without a DNA check. 14 amino acids form the CDR3, both terminal residues included. Per the germline V gene, CDR1 is MGHRA and CDR2 is YSYEKL. The CDR3 loop reads CASSQVWGVGIKYF.

The rearrangement joins TRBV2 to TRBJ2-1, with D unclear. Germline values: CDR1 SNHLY, CDR2 FYNNEI. Trimming cost V 5 bases and J 5 bases, with 4 bases left between them. The CDR3 spans 11 residues. The CDR3 region is CASSWNNEQFF. CDR3 DNA: TGTGCCAGCAGTTGGAACAATGAGCAGTTCTTC.

The V and J genes are TRBV6-5 and TRBJ2-7; 11 bases are shared with TRBD2. J lost 2 bases, V lost 7 bases, and 7 bases had no gene match. This CDR3 region has 15 residues. The V gene's germline CDR1 is MNHEY and CDR2 SVGAGI. CDR3 DNA: TGTGCCAGCACCTCACTAGCGGGAGAAGCCTACGAGCAGTACTTC. As protein: CASTSLAGEAYEQYF.